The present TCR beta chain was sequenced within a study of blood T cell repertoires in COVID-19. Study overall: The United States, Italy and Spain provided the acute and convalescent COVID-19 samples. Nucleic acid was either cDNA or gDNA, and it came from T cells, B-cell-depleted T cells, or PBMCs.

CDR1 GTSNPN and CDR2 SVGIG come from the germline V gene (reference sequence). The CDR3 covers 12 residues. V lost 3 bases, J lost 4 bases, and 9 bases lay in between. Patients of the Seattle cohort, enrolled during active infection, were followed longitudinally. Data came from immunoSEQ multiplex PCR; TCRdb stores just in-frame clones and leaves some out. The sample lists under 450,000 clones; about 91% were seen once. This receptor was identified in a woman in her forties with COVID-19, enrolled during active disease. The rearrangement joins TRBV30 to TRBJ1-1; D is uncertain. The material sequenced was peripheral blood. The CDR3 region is CAWRGGGTEAFF. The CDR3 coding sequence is TGTGCCTGGAGGGGAGGAGGCACTGAAGCTTTCTTT.